The 15 T cell receptor beta chains below come from one sample, sequenced in a study of blood T cell repertoires in COVID-19. Data came from immunoSEQ multiplex PCR; TCRdb stores just in-frame clones and leaves some out. The repertoire includes 180,000 or so clones, around 80% of them detected once, and approximately 11% sits in the top ten. Sequenced input: PBMCs or T cells enriched from blood (not recorded which). These receptors were collected from a man in his forties or fifties who had recovered from COVID-19.

The CDR3 region is CASSQIRAGTGNTIYF. CDR3 coding DNA: TGTGCCAGCAGTCAGATCCGTGCCGGGACAGGAAACACCATATATTTT. The chain combines TRBV5-5 with TRBJ1-3, with D maybe TRBD1 (6 bases). The CDR3 consists of 16 residues. V shed 5 bases and J shed 4 bases, with 19 bases lying between them. Germline loops: CDR1 SGHKS, CDR2 YYEKEE (reference sequence).

The chain joins TRBV12-3 or TRBV12-4 to TRBJ1-6; D gene uncertain. This CDR3 is built from 13 residues. The germline V and J ends were trimmed by 3 bases and 9 bases, with 9 bases remaining between them. CDR3 DNA sequence: TGTGCCAGCAGTTTTGGTGGCGGTTCACCCCTCCACTTT. Translated: CASSFGGGSPLHF.

The chain carries TRBV10-2 and TRBJ2-7; 9 bases line up with TRBD1. The CDR3 is 15 residues long. Looked up from germline, CDR1 is WSHSY and CDR2 is SAAADI. V was pared by 5 bases and J by 2 bases, with 7 bases of the junction left unmatched. This chain's CDR3 is CASSSPDRGTYEQYF. The CDR3 DNA reads as TGCGCCAGCAGTTCTCCGGACAGGGGTACCTACGAGCAGTACTTC.

The chain links TRBV19 to TRBJ1-1; TRBD1 agrees at 7 bases. CDR1 is LNHDA and CDR2 is SQIVND in the germline V gene (reference sequence). J gave up 4 bases and V 2 bases, and 7 bases lay outside the gene matches. The CDR3 covers 15 residues. DNA of the CDR3: TGTGCCAGTAGTATAAGGGTGACAGGGATCACTGAAGCTTTCTTT. This gives the protein CASSIRVTGITEAFF.

V usage is TRBV6-2 or TRBV6-3 and J usage is TRBJ1-3; D remains unclear. Trimming cost V 0 bases and J 1 base, with 7 bases left between them. Germline V gene lookup returns CDR1 MNHEY and CDR2 SVGEGT. CDR3 length: 15 amino acids. The CDR3 reads CASSYSSGSGNTIYF. DNA of the CDR3: TGTGCCAGCAGTTACTCGAGTGGTTCTGGAAACACCATATATTTT.

V usage is TRBV7-6 and J usage is TRBJ2-3, with 7 bases that match TRBD2. Germline lookup yields CDR1 SGHVS and CDR2 FNYEAQ. CDR3 size: 15 residues. Germline trimming cut 4 bases from V and 4 bases from J; bases unmatched to any gene: 8. DNA of the CDR3: TGTGCCAGCAGCTCTAGCAGGACTAGGGCAGATACGCAGTATTTT. Its translation: CASSSSRTRADTQYF.

The chain is built from TRBV15 and TRBJ1-3; D is ambiguous. The V gene lost 4 bases and the J gene lost 0 bases, with 7 bases spanning the gap. The CDR3 consists of 14 residues. The V gene's germline CDR1 is LNHNV and CDR2 YYDKDF (reference sequence). The CDR3 coding sequence is TGTGCCACCAGCACTCGGGTCTCTGGAAACACCATATATTTT. This translates into CATSTRVSGNTIYF.

The V call is TRBV5-4, the J call TRBJ1-2; TRBD1 might be the D (6 bases). Per germline, CDR1 SGHNT and CDR2 YYREEE (reference sequence). This CDR3 contains 14 residues. The ends were cut back, 4 bases at V and 7 bases at J, with 17 bases in the middle. CDR3 amino acids: CASSPDRISRGYTF. In DNA form, the CDR3 reads TGTGCCAGCAGCCCTGACAGGATTTCACGTGGCTACACCTTC.

This chain links TRBV24-1 with TRBJ2-2, with TRBD1 as a possible D gene (7 bases). Trimming pared 2 bases from V and 3 bases from J, leaving 15 bases between. Germline V CDR1 and CDR2: KGHDR, SFDVKD. This CDR3 is 17 amino acids long. As DNA, the CDR3 is TGTGCCACCAGTGATTCGTGGAGGGGGCTCGACACCGGGGAGCTGTTTTTT. Translating it yields CATSDSWRGLDTGELFF.

The J gene is TRBJ2-3, the V gene TRBV16, with 12 bases matching TRBD2. V gave up 5 bases and J gave up 3 bases; unmatched junction bases: 9. Per germline, CDR1 KGHSY and CDR2 FQNENV. This CDR3 is 17 amino acids long. This CDR3 reads CASSEGTSGHTTDTQYF. The CDR3 bases are TGTGCCAGCAGCGAAGGGACTAGCGGGCACACTACAGATACGCAGTATTTT.

The chain carries TRBV27 and TRBJ1-6; 10 nucleotides align to TRBD1. The V and J ends lost 6 bases and 9 bases, in that order; junction bases with no gene match: 8. The CDR3 runs to 15 residues. Germline lookup yields CDR1 MNHEY and CDR2 SMNVEV (reference sequence). The CDR3 bases are TGTGCCAGCAGCCTGACAGGGGGCACGGCTTCACCCCTCCACTTT. Translation gives CASSLTGGTASPLHF.

The chain employs TRBV27 and TRBJ2-7; perhaps TRBD2 as D (6 bases). The V gene's germline CDR1 is MNHEY and CDR2 SMNVEV (reference sequence). V was trimmed by 5 bases and J by 3 bases, leaving 17 bases between them. The CDR3 spans 15 residues. CDR3 amino acids: CASSIRGFGGYEQYF. As DNA, the CDR3 is TGTGCCAGCAGTATCAGAGGTTTCGGGGGCTACGAGCAGTACTTC.

V usage is TRBV7-6 and J usage is TRBJ2-2, with TRBD2 as a possible D gene (5 bases). Trimming took 1 base from V and 6 from J, leaving 9 bases between them. Germline CDR1 is SGHVS and CDR2 is FNYEAQ. The CDR3 covers 14 residues. The CDR3 here is CASSLVGSAGELFF. The CDR3 bases are TGTGCCAGCAGCTTAGTGGGGAGCGCCGGGGAGCTGTTTTTT. Looking up the rest from reference TRBV7-6 and TRBJ2-2 gives the full variable domain: GAGVSQSPRYKVTKRGQDVALRCDPISGHVSLYWYRQALGQGPEFLTYFNYEAQQDKSGLPNDRFSAERPEGSISTLTIQRTEQRDSAMYRCASSLVGSAGELFFGEGSRLTVL.

As to this clone: Sequence at one end of the junction differs from germline and may be a read error. This rearrangement joins TRBV6-5 to TRBJ2-4; D is perhaps TRBD1 (5 bases). Germline CDR1 MNHEY, CDR2 SVGAGI. There are 10 residues in the CDR3. In DNA, the CDR3 is TGTGCCAGCAGTTTAGACAGAGGAGACTTC. This encodes CASSLDRGDF.

The CDR3 region has the DNA TGCGCCAGCAGTGACTCGGGAAGGGCCGGTGAGCAGTTCTTC. This encodes CASSDSGRAGEQFF. V and J are TRBV10-1 and TRBJ2-1, with D possibly matching TRBD2 (5 bases). Trimming cost V 3 bases and J 9 bases, with 15 bases left between them. The CDR3 covers 14 residues. Germline V CDR1 and CDR2: WNHNN, SYGVQD (reference sequence).